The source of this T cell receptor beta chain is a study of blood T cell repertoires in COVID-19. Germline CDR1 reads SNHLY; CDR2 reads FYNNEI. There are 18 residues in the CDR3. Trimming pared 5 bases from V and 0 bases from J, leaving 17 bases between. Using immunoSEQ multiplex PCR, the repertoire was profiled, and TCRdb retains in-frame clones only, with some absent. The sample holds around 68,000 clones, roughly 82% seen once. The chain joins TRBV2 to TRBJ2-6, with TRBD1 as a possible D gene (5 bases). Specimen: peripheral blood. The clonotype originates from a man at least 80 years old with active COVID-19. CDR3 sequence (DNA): TGTGCCAGCAGTTACGACAGTAGGGCCCGCTCTGGGGCCAACGTCCTGACTTTC. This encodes CASSYDSRARSGANVLTF.